One and the same sample provided the 13 T cell receptor beta chains below, sequenced in a study of cytomegalovirus exposure and HLA in healthy donors. Vbeta (60) and Jbeta (13) primers were used in the PCR. Clones were read by immunoSEQ multiplex PCR, and TCRdb kept only the in-frame ones, dropping some. Of 130,000 or so clones in the sample, approximately 72% were seen once. The sample comprised PBMCs. These TCRs come from a man aged 18 to 35 in good health and CMV-seronegative.

The chain joins TRBV6-1 to TRBJ1-2, with 8 bases identical to TRBD1. This CDR3 comprises 14 residues. From germline, CDR1 is MNHNS and CDR2 SASEGT. V gave up 4 bases and J gave up 9 bases; unmatched junction bases: 10. CDR3 loop: CASSADRGTGRYTF. CDR3 nucleotides: TGTGCCAGCAGTGCCGACAGGGGTACCGGACGCTACACCTTC.

This chain links TRBV4-2 with TRBJ2-3; D gene unclear. Trimming took off 1 base at V and 2 bases at J, with 7 bases between the two ends. Germline V CDR1 and CDR2: LGHNA, YNFKEQ. The length of the CDR3 is 14 residues. The CDR3 sequence: CASSQGGYTDTQYF. In DNA form, the CDR3 reads TGTGCCAGCAGCCAAGGAGGTTACACAGATACGCAGTATTTT.

The chain recombines TRBV30 with TRBJ2-1; D call uncertain. Germline CDR1 GTSNPN, CDR2 SVGIG (reference sequence). V lost 0 bases and J 8 bases, leaving 5 bases between the germline ends. CDR3 length: 11 residues. Here the CDR3 DNA reads TGTGCCTGGAGTGTACTGCATGAGCAGTTCTTC. Translation gives CAWSVLHEQFF.

This clone was counted a few times. V gene TRBV29-1 combines with J gene TRBJ2-2; 9 positions agree with TRBD2. The length of the CDR3 is 14 residues. CDR1 is SQVTM, CDR2 ANQGSEA, per germline. Trimming cost V 7 bases and J 2 bases; bases outside gene matches: 5. The CDR3 here is CSAGSGGNTGELFF. In nucleotides, the CDR3 is TGCAGCGCCGGTAGCGGGGGCAACACCGGGGAGCTGTTTTTT.

CDR3 bases: TGTGCCTGGAGGCGACTAGCGGGTACCTACGAGCAGTACTTC. It yields the protein CAWRRLAGTYEQYF. This chain connects TRBV30 to TRBJ2-7; 10 bases are a match to TRBD2. The CDR3 consists of 14 residues. After removal of 3 bases from V and 2 bases from J, the junction contained 4 bases not matched to a gene. Germline V gene lookup returns CDR1 GTSNPN and CDR2 SVGIG (reference sequence).

A word on this clone: One end of the junction fails to match germline, which may point to a read error. This CDR3 is also generated by other DNA sequences in the sample. The gene calls are TRBV19 and TRBJ1-1; D unresolved. CDR1 is LNHDA, CDR2 SQIVND, per germline (reference sequence). The CDR3 sequence is 13 residues long. The CDR3 loop reads CASTQTGGIEAFF. CDR3 coding DNA: TGTGCTAGTACCCAAACCGGAGGGATAGAAGCTTTCTTT.

The chain recombines TRBV19 with TRBJ2-7; a possible D gene is TRBD1 (5 bases). Germline CDR1 and CDR2: LNHDA and SQIVND (reference sequence). This CDR3 comprises 13 residues. Trimming removed 11 bases from V and 2 bases from J, with 16 bases in between. This CDR3 reads CAQGDLGPYEQYF. DNA for the CDR3: TGTGCCCAGGGCGACCTTGGGCCCTACGAGCAGTACTTC.

The chain is built from TRBV28 and TRBJ2-2; D remains unclear. V was trimmed by 5 bases and J by 2 bases, leaving 9 bases between them. CDR3 size: 14 residues. Germline V gene data show CDR1 as MDHEN and CDR2 as SYDVKM. DNA of the CDR3: TGTGCCAGCAGTGAGGCTATAAACACCGGGGAGCTGTTTTTT. Translated: CASSEAINTGELFF.

The genes are TRBV5-6 and TRBJ1-2; 7 positions agree with TRBD1. The length of the CDR3 is 16 residues. CDR1 and CDR2 (germline): SGHDT, YYEEEE. The junction had 10 bases not matched to a gene; V was cut back by 1 base and J by 4 bases. CDR3 in amino acids: CASSLLKGANFYGYTF. CDR3 sequence (DNA): TGTGCCAGCAGCTTGTTGAAGGGGGCCAACTTCTATGGCTACACCTTC.

V gene TRBV19 combines with J gene TRBJ2-2; a possible D gene is TRBD1 (5 bases). There are 14 residues in the CDR3. Deletions cut 8 bases from V and 2 bases from J, with 12 bases between. The germline gives CDR1 LNHDA, CDR2 SQIVND (reference sequence). CDR3 region: CASPGQGNTGELFF. The CDR3 nucleotides are TGTGCCAGTCCGGGTCAGGGAAACACCGGGGAGCTGTTTTTT.

The V and J genes are TRBV9 and TRBJ2-1, with TRBD2 identical over 13 bases. This CDR3 has 16 residues. J gave up 6 bases and V 4 bases, and 7 bases lay outside the gene matches. CDR1 and CDR2 from the germline V gene are SGDLS and YYNGEE. The DNA for the CDR3 is TGTGCCAGCAGCCTCACTAGCGGGAGGGCCTTCAATGAGCAGTTCTTC. It yields the protein CASSLTSGRAFNEQFF.

The DNA of the CDR3 is TGTGCCAGCAGCTTAAACGGGAGGGTGGCCGGGGAGCTGTTTTTT. Amino acids: CASSLNGRVAGELFF. The J gene is TRBJ2-2, the V gene TRBV7-6; 8 bases line up with TRBD2. The CDR3 extends over 15 amino acids. Germline trimming cut 2 bases from V and 6 bases from J; bases unmatched to any gene: 5. Germline V gives CDR1 SGHVS, CDR2 FNYEAQ.

The J gene is TRBJ2-1, the V gene TRBV2; D is uncertain. This CDR3 is 15 amino acids long. Trimming pared 8 bases from V and 0 bases from J, leaving 14 bases between. Germline V gene lookup returns CDR1 SNHLY and CDR2 FYNNEI. The CDR3 bases are TGTGCCAGCCCTACAAGCGCGAGCTCCTACAATGAGCAGTTCTTC. It is translated as CASPTSASSYNEQFF.